The 20 T cell receptor beta chains listed next were all sequenced from one sample in a study of blood T cell repertoires in COVID-19. Some clones are missing from TCRdb's copy, which holds only in-frame ones; the method was immunoSEQ multiplex PCR. Among about 160,000 clones, roughly 74% were seen once, and the ten largest hold approximately 14%. The sample consisted of peripheral blood. The source is a woman aged 80 or over with acute or convalescent COVID-19.

The chain couples TRBV4-2 to TRBJ2-3; 7 bases agree with TRBD2. V lost 0 bases and J lost 9; bases outside the gene matches: 6. CDR1 is LGHNA, CDR2 YNFKEQ, per germline. The CDR3 length is 14 residues. The CDR3: CASSQEGSGRTQYF. The DNA of the CDR3 is TGTGCCAGCAGCCAAGAGGGTAGCGGGCGAACGCAGTATTTT.

The chain is built from TRBV19 and TRBJ2-4; 10 bases line up with TRBD1. The CDR3 extends over 16 amino acids. The germline V gene encodes CDR1 LNHDA and CDR2 SQIVND (reference sequence). V shed 4 bases and J 3 bases; nucleotides not matched to a gene: 6. The CDR3 sequence: CASSTRTGGDKNIQYF. CDR3 in DNA: TGTGCCAGTAGTACTCGGACAGGGGGGGACAAAAACATTCAGTACTTC.

The V and J genes are TRBV28 and TRBJ2-1; TRBD2 matches 8 bases. This CDR3 spans 14 amino acids. Looked up from germline, CDR1 is MDHEN and CDR2 is SYDVKM. With 10 bases clipped from V and 3 bases from J, the junction kept 8 bases outside the gene matches. CDR3 in DNA: TGTGCCACCGTCCTGGGGACTAGCTACAATGAGCAGTTCTTC. This translates into CATVLGTSYNEQFF.

The rearrangement links TRBV2 to TRBJ1-5; no definite D call. Deletions cut 0 bases from V and 4 bases from J, with 7 bases between. There are 14 residues in the CDR3. Germline V CDR1 and CDR2: SNHLY, FYNNEI. The CDR3 is CASSEASENQPQHF. CDR3 coding DNA: TGTGCCAGCAGTGAAGCGTCCGAGAATCAGCCCCAGCATTTT.

This clone was counted a few times. The chain has TRBV5-4 and TRBJ2-3, with 13 bases matching TRBD2. The CDR3 sequence is 16 residues long. The V and J ends lost 3 bases and 7 bases, in that order; junction bases with no gene match: 8. Per the germline V gene, CDR1 is SGHNT and CDR2 is YYREEE (reference sequence). CDR3 sequence: CASSWPTSGGGNTQYF. DNA for the CDR3: TGTGCCAGCAGCTGGCCTACTAGCGGGGGGGGAAATACGCAGTATTTT.

The rearrangement links TRBV13 to TRBJ1-3, with D perhaps matching TRBD1 (6 bases). V dropped 5 bases and J dropped 4 bases, with 9 bases sitting between them. The CDR3 contains 13 residues. CDR1 is PRHDT and CDR2 is FYEKMQ in the germline V gene (reference sequence). In nucleotides, the CDR3 is TGTGCCAGCAGCCCTGACAGGGGAAACACCATATATTTT. Protein: CASSPDRGNTIYF.

V is TRBV19 and J is TRBJ1-2, with TRBD1 matching 11 bases. Germline V gene data show CDR1 as LNHDA and CDR2 as SQIVND (reference sequence). The CDR3 totals 14 residues. Germline trimming cut 6 bases from V and 8 bases from J; bases unmatched to any gene: 8. The CDR3 nucleotides are TGTGCCAGTAGCCTCGGACAGGGGGCTCGCGGCTACACCTTC. Translation: CASSLGQGARGYTF.

V usage is TRBV18 and J usage is TRBJ1-1; tentative D call: TRBD1 (5 bases). V was pared by 6 bases and J by 1 base, with 12 bases between. This CDR3 is built from 14 residues. CDR1 KGHSH and CDR2 LQKENI come from the germline V gene. CDR3: CASSIGGKNTEAFF. The CDR3 nucleotides read TGTGCCAGCTCCATCGGGGGAAAGAACACTGAAGCTTTCTTT. The full variable domain, in which reference TRBV18 and TRBJ1-1 provide the parts outside the CDR3, is NAGVMQNPRHLVRRRGQEARLRCSPMKGHSHVYWYRQLPEEGLKFMVYLQKENIIDESGMPKERFSAEFPKEGPSILRIQQVVRGDSAAYFCASSIGGKNTEAFFGQGTRLTVV.

This sequence joins TRBV9 and TRBJ2-7, with D possibly TRBD2 on 6 matching bases. V was trimmed by 4 bases and J by 5 bases, leaving 13 bases between them. CDR3 length equals 13 residues. CDR1 and CDR2 (germline): SGDLS, YYNGEE. The CDR3 loop reads CASSPRLVDEQYF. The CDR3, as DNA: TGTGCCAGCAGCCCTCGACTAGTCGACGAGCAGTACTTC.

The rearrangement uses TRBV6-4 and TRBJ2-7, with D possibly TRBD2 on 7 matching bases. The CDR3 runs 19 residues. Germline values: CDR1 MRHNA, CDR2 SNTAGT. V was trimmed by 4 bases and J by 0 bases, leaving 25 bases between them. The CDR3 here is CASSGTGRPTSASSYEQYF. As DNA, the CDR3 is TGTGCCAGCAGTGGTACAGGGCGACCTACTAGCGCGAGCTCCTACGAGCAGTACTTC.

Only a few counts were recorded for this clone. The J gene is TRBJ2-3, the V gene TRBV19, with unresolved D. The germline V gene has CDR1 LNHDA and CDR2 SQIVND (reference sequence). The CDR3 is 15 residues long. Trimming pared 6 bases from V and 2 bases from J, leaving 15 bases between. CDR3 bases: TGTGCCAGTAGCCTCTCCCCCATCTACACAGATACGCAGTATTTT. Its translation is CASSLSPIYTDTQYF.

This clone was seen more than once but under ten times. The CDR3 nucleotides are TGTGCCAGCAGCTCAGGGGAGGGCAATGAGCAGTTCTTC. This translates into CASSSGEGNEQFF. This chain connects TRBV7-9 to TRBJ2-1, with D possibly TRBD2 on 7 matching bases. CDR1 is SEHNR, CDR2 FQNEAQ, per germline (reference sequence). There are 13 residues in the CDR3. V was pared by 4 bases and J by 6 bases, with 10 bases between. Variable domain in full (rest from reference TRBV7-9 and TRBJ2-1): DTGVSQNPRHKITKRGQNVTFRCDPISEHNRLYWYRQTLGQGPEFLTYFQNEAQLEKSRLLSDRFSAERPKGSFSTLEIQRTEQGDSAMYLCASSSGEGNEQFFGPGTRLTVL.

This clone was recorded at least ten times. This chain links TRBV11-2 with TRBJ2-7; possible D gene TRBD1, 6 bases. The V gene lost 5 bases and the J gene lost 0 bases, with 14 bases spanning the gap. The CDR3 totals 15 residues. Germline CDR1 and CDR2: SGHAT and FQNNGV. The CDR3: CASSPYRELSYEQYF. The CDR3 DNA sequence: TGTGCCAGCAGCCCCTACAGGGAACTCTCCTACGAGCAGTACTTC.

The rearrangement uses TRBV3-1 (or the pseudogene TRBV3-2) and TRBJ2-7; D is perhaps TRBD1 (7 bases). CDR3 size: 15 residues. The V end lost 1 base, the J end lost 2 bases, and 12 bases lay between the germline ends. Germline V gene data show CDR1 as LGHDT and CDR2 as YNNKEL (reference sequence). This CDR3 is CASSQASGGTYEQYF. The DNA for the CDR3 is TGTGCCAGCAGCCAAGCGTCAGGGGGGACCTACGAGCAGTACTTC.

CDR3 sequence (DNA): TGTGCCAGTAGTATCAGGCCGGGGTCCGCCTACGAGCAGTACTTC. This codes for CASSIRPGSAYEQYF. The chain carries TRBV19 and TRBJ2-7, with D tentatively TRBD2 (5 bases). CDR1 is LNHDA and CDR2 is SQIVND in the germline V gene (reference sequence). The CDR3 is 15 residues long. The germline V and J ends were trimmed by 3 bases and 2 bases, with 14 bases remaining between them.

This clone turned up a few times. The chain recombines TRBV13 with TRBJ1-4; a weak D match, TRBD1 (6 bases). CDR1 is PRHDT, CDR2 FYEKMQ, per germline (reference sequence). CDR3 length: 14 amino acids. The V end was cut by 5 bases, the J end by 8 bases, with 15 bases between. The CDR3 nucleotides read TGTGCCAGCAGCGAACTCAGGGGTGGCGAAAAACTGTTTTTT. This gives the protein CASSELRGGEKLFF.

V and J are TRBV5-4 and TRBJ2-7, with 7 nucleotides matching TRBD1. CDR1 is SGHNT, CDR2 YYREEE, per germline (reference sequence). Unmatched junction bases numbered 9, after V lost 0 bases and J lost 3 bases. The CDR3 sequence is 16 residues long. As DNA, the CDR3 is TGTGCCAGCAGCTTGGCCTTGGGGACAGCACTCTACGAGCAGTACTTC. This encodes CASSLALGTALYEQYF.

The chain is built from TRBV7-2 and TRBJ2-3; tentatively, D is TRBD2 (6 bases). Trimming took 5 bases from V and 4 from J, leaving 16 bases between them. The CDR3 runs to 15 residues. Germline CDR1 reads SGHTA; CDR2 reads FQGNSA. The chain's CDR3 is CASSVYRGEADTQYF. CDR3 DNA sequence: TGTGCCAGCAGCGTCTATCGTGGGGAGGCAGATACGCAGTATTTT.

CDR3 in amino acids: CASRAGGGSYEQYF. The CDR3 coding sequence is TGTGCCAGCAGGGCGGGGGGGGGCTCCTACGAGCAGTACTTC. The chain recombines TRBV6-6 with TRBJ2-7; 9 positions agree with TRBD2. There are 14 residues in the CDR3. V shed 6 bases and J 0 bases; nucleotides not matched to a gene: 3. From germline, CDR1 is MNHNY and CDR2 SVGAGI (reference sequence).

This clone appeared once. The genes are TRBV6-2 or TRBV6-3 and TRBJ2-1; TRBD2 might be the D (6 bases). This CDR3 is built from 16 residues. V was pared by 0 bases and J by 2 bases, with 11 bases between. Looked up from germline, CDR1 is MNHEY and CDR2 is SVGEGT. This chain's CDR3 is CASSYSFLAPYNEQFF. DNA of the CDR3: TGTGCCAGCAGTTACTCGTTCCTAGCGCCCTACAATGAGCAGTTCTTC.